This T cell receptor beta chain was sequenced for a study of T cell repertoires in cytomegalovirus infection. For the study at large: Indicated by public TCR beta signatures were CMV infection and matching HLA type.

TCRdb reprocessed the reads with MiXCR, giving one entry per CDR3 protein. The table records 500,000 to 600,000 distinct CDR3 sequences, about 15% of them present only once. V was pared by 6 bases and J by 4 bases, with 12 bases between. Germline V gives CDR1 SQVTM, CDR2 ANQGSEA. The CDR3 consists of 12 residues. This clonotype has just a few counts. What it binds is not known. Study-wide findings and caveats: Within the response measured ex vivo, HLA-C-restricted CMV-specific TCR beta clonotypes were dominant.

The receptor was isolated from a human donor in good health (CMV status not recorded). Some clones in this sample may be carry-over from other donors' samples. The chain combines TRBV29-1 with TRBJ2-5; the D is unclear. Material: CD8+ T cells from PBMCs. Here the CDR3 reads CSVRSSRETQYF. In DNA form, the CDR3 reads TGCAGCGTCCGGTCATCACGAGAGACCCAGTACTTC.